Presented here are 2 T cell receptor beta chains from one specimen sequenced in a study of T cell responses to AZD1222 COVID-19 vaccine. Profiled with immunoSEQ multiplex PCR; TCRdb holds only in-frame clones, not every one. This sample has about 190,000 clones; around 93% occur once, and the top ten carry 9.2%. The sample consisted of peripheral blood, taken on day 0 of AZD1222 vaccination. These receptors all come from an adult in good health.

In its sample, this clone was seen once. This chain links TRBV4-2 with TRBJ2-7; TRBD1 matches at 7 bases. The CDR3 is made up of 14 amino acids. V was clipped by 5 bases and J by 2 bases; unmatched bases: 6. CDR1 is LGHNA, CDR2 YNFKEQ, per germline. The CDR3, as DNA: TGTGCCAGCAGCGGCCGGGACAGTCCCTACGAGCAGTACTTC. Translated, it gives CASSGRDSPYEQYF.

V usage is TRBV30 and J usage is TRBJ2-7, with D possibly being TRBD2 (6 bases). This CDR3 contains 14 residues. V lost 0 bases, J lost 3 bases, and 12 bases lay in between. From germline, CDR1 is GTSNPN and CDR2 SVGIG (reference sequence). As DNA, the CDR3 is TGTGCCTGGAGTGTACCCGGGGGATACTACGAGCAGTACTTC. It encodes CAWSVPGGYYEQYF.